The T cell receptor (beta chain) under discussion was sequenced for a study of cytomegalovirus exposure and HLA in healthy donors (dated by TCRdb to about 2017). With respect to the entire study: An earlier analysis of roughly 570 of the donors reported 276 Gb of sequence data and about 120 million unique TCR beta sequences obtained from some 200 million T cells. Approximately 300 gigabases of sequencing data and roughly 90 million unique TCR sequences were included in an early release covering over 600 HLA-typed donors. Class I and class II HLA loci were covered by the typing at four-digit resolution. Because of strong linkage in the cohort, five DR-DQ haplotypes were treated as single units for association and clustering. Donor age, sex, ethnicity and CMV serostatus were collected together with the repertoire data. Every repertoire in the discovery cohort had been generated on one and the same sequencing platform. The later analysis used no new phenotypic data to find candidate immune exposures, relying instead on TCR beta sequences and their occurrence across donors. Along with the approximately 650-subject first cohort, a separate validation cohort of roughly 110 different subjects was used. The study aimed to test whether cataloging public T cell receptors could reveal signatures of past pathogen exposure. The T cell repertoires of 666 subjects were profiled by immunosequencing and related to cytomegalovirus serostatus. The study combined high-throughput TCR immunosequencing, statistical association of individual TCRs with disease status, and machine learning to predict cytomegalovirus infection status. To decide whether each TCR beta V gene segment behaved as functional or pseudogenic, an earlier analysis of fewer than 750 of the donors relied on high-throughput TCR beta sequencing. A later analysis re-examined previously published TCR beta repertoires from about 670 donors and added high-resolution HLA genotyping to investigate patterns of TCR occurrence. A later genetic analysis took genome-wide SNP genotypes for about three fifths of the 666 donors and used that subset as a discovery cohort. Typing coverage varied by locus: about 629-630 donors for A, B, C, DRB1 and DQB1; roughly 500 for DQA1; about 570 for DPA1; approximately 470 for DPB1. Among 398 genotyped donors of the cohort, an average of around 240,000 unique TCR beta nucleotide sequences were sequenced per donor, 15% to 20% of them non-productive. The genetic ancestry cluster associated with self-reported Caucasian donors included 65% to 90% of the roughly 400 genotyped donors. The investigation overall reported the following: A later analysis found that most CMV-associated TCR beta chains appeared HLA-restricted, with HLA associations seemingly driven largely by CMV exposure. Most TCR sequences were seen in very few donors, while some public TCRs were found in many individuals. It was suggested by the authors that the approach could potentially be generalized to other disease states and immunological phenotypes. The earlier analysis of fewer than 750 of the donors excluded roughly 17 rarely observed V segments, including chromosome 9 orphons, because counts were too low. A group of highly shared sequence variants was considered likely to be a technical artifact of the sequencing pipeline. The only immune exposure information available for the cohort was CMV serostatus. A later analysis associated roughly 17,000 TCR beta sequences with specific HLA alleles at a false discovery rate of 0.05. The study gave a list of under 200 TCR beta chains associated with cytomegalovirus. HLA typing was unavailable for some donors at each locus, so association tests used only the typed subset. Cytomegalovirus status was reported to be diagnosed by the classifier with high specificity and sensitivity in both the original and validation cohorts. A further reported finding was that TCR beta sequences accurately predicted the HLA-A and HLA-B alleles for most subjects in the first cohort. The presence/absence analyses assumed that sequencing depth was roughly uniform across donors, and that assumption may not be true. Correlated functional status among segregating V segments might be attributable to linkage disequilibrium, but an unknown experimental factor could not be ruled out. Compared with equally common non-associated chains, HLA-associated TCR beta chains in a later analysis were more clonally expanded and had lower generation probabilities. A later analysis found that TCR association rates varied across HLA loci, with DRB1 alleles showing the most associated TCRs and HLA-C alleles the fewest. Some IMGT-functional V segments, including TRBV6-2 and TRBV6-3, could not be told apart with the 87-base-pair reads, so those segments were excluded. According to a later genetic analysis, donors in an Asian-associated ancestry cluster had fewer N-insertions in productive TCRs than the approximately 630-donor mean. According to a later analysis, parvovirus B19, influenza, CMV and Epstein-Barr virus appeared linked to several top co-occurrence clusters. This cohort had only TCR beta chains sequenced, and the lack of alpha or paired-chain data limited which features could be detected. In a later genetic analysis, a missense DCLRE1C variant was associated with V-gene and J-gene trimming of TCR beta chains, and the association was replicated in an independent cohort. Broadly in line with IMGT annotations, most TCR beta V segments showed up in productive rearrangements about 87% or about 30% of the time in an earlier analysis of approximately 600 of the donors. In vitro tests confirmed that three of the cytomegalovirus-associated TCR beta chains recognize cytomegalovirus antigens. When HLA alleles, especially DR and DQ, strongly co-occurred, TCR associations were difficult to assign to individual alleles.

Spanning cysteine to phenylalanine, the CDR3 consists of 16 amino acids. Kept here is only the CDR3 DNA, which spans 48 bases and is read in frame from base 1. V is cut by 6 bases and J by 3 bases, and the space between the germline ends is 16 bases. The CDR1 and CDR2 encoded by the germline V gene are SGDLS and YYNGEE. On this clone: Its binding antigen is unknown. No base quality information exists; no much larger clone differs at one position.

The library relied on the immunoSEQ multiplex PCR assay. For the multiplex PCR, a mixture combining 60 forward primers for TCR Vbeta segments and 13 reverse primers for TCR Jbeta segments was used. Amplification of the CDR3 region of rearranged TCR beta genes was performed with a multiplex PCR assay on genomic DNA. Amplified TCR beta libraries were sequenced as 87-base-pair reads on the Illumina HiSeq System. Concerning the study's data processing: In a later analysis, tens of millions of unique TCR beta chains were counted across the roughly 610 repertoires, and about 9.9 million of these chains were shared by at least two donors. A nearest-neighbor algorithm error-corrected the raw reads and collapsed the reads into unique sequences, merging closely related sequences to remove PCR and sequencing errors. CDR3 sequences were aligned to IMGT reference sequences to assign V, D and J gene segments. For a sequence to be retained, a match of at least six nucleotides was required to both a V gene segment and a J gene segment. Rearrangements were called productive when the CDR3 lacked stop codons and stayed in frame with V and J; all others were non-productive. CDR3 was defined by IMGT convention, running from the second conserved V-encoded cysteine to the conserved J-encoded phenylalanine. The earlier analysis of about 590 of the donors excluded sequences that lacked an unambiguous match to a single V gene segment. An earlier analysis of a few hundred of the donors called V segments functional above 56.7% productive rearrangements and segregating when the between-donor standard deviation exceeded 5%. To diagnose cytomegalovirus status from the catalog of TCR beta chain sequences, a statistical classification framework was built. In a later analysis, TCR nucleotide sequences were compared against IMGT/GENE-DB human TR gene sequences so that V and J genes could be assigned. In a later analysis, CDR3 sequences and most-parsimonious VDJ recombination scenarios were assigned using the TCRdist pipeline. In a later analysis, each TCR beta chain was defined by its CDR3 amino acid sequence together with its V-gene family, and reads lacking a unique V-gene family were excluded. In a later analysis, some 600 highly shared, low-generation-probability nucleotide sequences were removed to address suspected cross-contamination and a sequencing artifact. For each public chain, a later analysis derived a clonal expansion index from normalized ranks of inferred template counts within each repertoire. In a later analysis, generation probabilities were computed using a VDJ recombination model fitted to out-of-frame rearrangements, and the results were checked against IGoR. In a later analysis, TCR-TCR, TCR-HLA and TCR-CMV co-occurrence was scored with hypergeometric tests, and a repertoire-size bias correction was applied to TCR pairs. To estimate false discovery rates, a later analysis permuted the HLA or CMV assignments 20 times. In a later analysis, co-occurring TCRs were grouped using DBSCAN, and TCRdist sequence similarity was added for clustering within HLA-allele-positive subsets. Repertoires with fewer than 30,000 or more than 120,000 public chains, plus five repertoires with anomalous nucleotide sharing, were excluded from co-occurrence clustering. TCRdb's version of the immuneACCESS table is confined to in-frame rearrangements and falls short of the full clone set. An unresolved V gene accounts for under half of the shortfall where checked; the remainder is of unknown origin. The V and J calls and clone size are taken from that table; D and trimming were inferred from the DNA. Recorded for this sample are approximately 150,000 clones; 65% to 85% of them occurred a single time. The ten top clones hold roughly 1.4% of the sample.

The cohort consisted of 600 to 750 healthy bone marrow donors. At the time of sampling, every cohort member was nominally healthy, though immune exposures that went unrecorded were likely present. The donor tested CMV seronegative, placing the donor among the roughly 340 seronegative members of the cohort. A peripheral blood sample was provided by each donor, and peripheral blood mononuclear cells were used for TCR beta sequencing. Genomic DNA was extracted from the blood cell samples with the Qiagen DNeasy Blood Extraction Kit. The clonotype originates from a man in his fifties or sixties in good health and CMV-seronegative. Material for sequencing was PBMCs. The chain is made from TRBV9 and TRBJ2-6; TRBD1 is a weak D gene call, 6 bases matching. The CDR3: CASTSSGTSGANVLTF. The sequenced DNA is TGTGCCAGCACCTCTTCCGGGACAAGTGGGGCCAACGTCCTGACTTTC.